This T cell receptor (beta chain) came from a study of beta chain features in type 1 diabetes. Study-wide results and limits: Patients with type 1 diabetes showed fewer VDJ junction insertions and more deletions. Any HLA effect on TCRB rearrangement was left unresolved by small sub-analyses.

The V end was cut by 2 bases, the J end by 3 bases, with 10 bases between. CDR3 length: 14 residues. Per the germline V gene, CDR1 is LGHNA and CDR2 is YNFKEQ. Details on this clone: Its antigen is unidentified.

Sequenced material consisted of expressed TCRB transcripts (all of the isolated RNA was reverse transcribed). Only in-frame clones appear in the TCRdb table, and some are missing; sequencing was by immunoSEQ multiplex PCR. The data contain 900,000 or so clones, 15% to 20% of them seen just once; the ten biggest clones take up 0.02% to 0.03%. The source material was naive CD4+ T cells from blood. This TCR was sampled from a woman younger than 35 in good health. The V gene is TRBV4-2, the J gene TRBJ1-2; D perhaps matches TRBD1 (5 bases). The CDR3, as DNA: TGTGCCAGCAGCCAAACGGGGGGTGACTATGGCTACACCTTC. Translated: CASSQTGGDYGYTF.